The subject of this entry is one T cell receptor beta chain. Its antigen is not identified. This may come from a read error, since a much larger clone is one base off. Unsorted whole blood yielded blood RNA, and germline DNA was extracted as well. These data belong to a study of tumor-infiltrating lymphocytes in primary liver carcinoma. The study, taken as a whole, reports: CD8+ and CD4+ repertoires went uncompared, the samples being bulk unsorted.

The CDR3 sequence is 17 residues long. Germline values: CDR1 SGHAT, CDR2 FQNNGV. The template, roughly 0.45 ug total RNA, yielded TCR beta cDNA made with a constant-region primer. Researchers made the TCR beta libraries by running three nested multiplex PCR rounds with slightly modified ARM-PCR. Primers for the first two PCR rounds were TRBV1-TRBV30 forward primers and a C-beta reverse primer (about 9 cycles per round). TCRdb redid the calling of the multiplex PCR reads with MiXCR, one entry per CDR3 protein. The sample has 150,000 to 200,000 distinct CDR3 sequences, over 45% seen once. The chain recombines TRBV11-2 with TRBJ2-1, with 11 bases that match TRBD2. The TCR originated in a man in his forties with primary liver carcinoma and hepatitis B virus infection. The sequencing input was peripheral blood. This CDR3 reads CASSQKSLAGGNSEQFF. The CDR3 coding sequence is TGCGCCAGCAGCCAAAAAAGTCTAGCGGGAGGTAACAGTGAGCAGTTCTTC. Using reference TRBV11-2 and TRBJ2-1 for the parts outside the CDR3, the full variable domain is EAGVAQSPRYKIIEKRQSVAFWCNPISGHATLYWYQQILGQGPKLLIQFQNNGVVDDSQLPKDRFSAERLKGVDSTLKIQPAKLEDSAVYLCASSQKSLAGGNSEQFFGPGTRLTVL.